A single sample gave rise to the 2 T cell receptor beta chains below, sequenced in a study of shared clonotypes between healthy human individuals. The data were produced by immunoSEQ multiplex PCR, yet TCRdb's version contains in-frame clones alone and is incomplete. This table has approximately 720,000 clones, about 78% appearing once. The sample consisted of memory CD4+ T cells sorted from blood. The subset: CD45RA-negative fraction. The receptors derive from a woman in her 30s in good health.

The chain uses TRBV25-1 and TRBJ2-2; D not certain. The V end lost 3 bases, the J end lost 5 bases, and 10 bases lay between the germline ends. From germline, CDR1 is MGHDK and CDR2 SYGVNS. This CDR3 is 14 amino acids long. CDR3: CASSDLTETGELFF. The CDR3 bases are TGTGCCAGCAGTGACCTGACTGAGACCGGGGAGCTGTTTTTT.

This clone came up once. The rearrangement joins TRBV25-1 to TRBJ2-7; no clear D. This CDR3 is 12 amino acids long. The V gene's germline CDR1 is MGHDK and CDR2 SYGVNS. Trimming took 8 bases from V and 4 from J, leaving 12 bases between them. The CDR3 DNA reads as TGTGCCAGCTCCGAGGCGGAATACGAGCAGTACTTC. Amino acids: CASSEAEYEQYF.